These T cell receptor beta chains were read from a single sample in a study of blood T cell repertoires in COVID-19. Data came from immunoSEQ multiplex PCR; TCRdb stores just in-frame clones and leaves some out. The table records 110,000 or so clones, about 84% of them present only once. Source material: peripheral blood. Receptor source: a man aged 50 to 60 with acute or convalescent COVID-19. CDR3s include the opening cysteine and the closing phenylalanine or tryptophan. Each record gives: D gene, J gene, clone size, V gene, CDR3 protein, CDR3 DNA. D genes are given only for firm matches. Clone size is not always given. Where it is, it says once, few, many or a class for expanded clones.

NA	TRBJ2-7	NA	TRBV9	CASSPPGRVYEQYF	TGTGCCAGCAGCCCCCCGGGCAGGGTCTACGAGCAGTACTTC
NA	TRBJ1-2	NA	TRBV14	CASSQVRDYGYTF	TGTGCCAGCAGCCAAGTCCGGGACTATGGCTACACCTTC
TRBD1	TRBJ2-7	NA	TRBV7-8	CASSLTDRAYEQYF	TGTGCCAGCAGCCTGACAGACAGGGCCTACGAGCAGTACTTC
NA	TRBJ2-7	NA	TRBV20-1	CSASLQGTYEQYF	TGCAGTGCTAGTTTACAGGGAACCTACGAGCAGTACTTC
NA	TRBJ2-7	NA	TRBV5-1	CASSLRGLTYEQYF	TGCGCCAGCAGCTTGAGGGGACTTACCTACGAGCAGTACTTC
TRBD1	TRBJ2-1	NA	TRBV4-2	CASSQGVGNRGLQVYDNEQFF	TGTGCCAGCAGCCAAGGAGTTGGTAACAGGGGTCTCCAGGTCTACGACAATGAGCAGTTCTTC
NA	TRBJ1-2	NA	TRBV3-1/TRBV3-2	CASSQAGYGYTF	TGTGCCAGCAGCCAAGCGGGATATGGCTACACCTTC
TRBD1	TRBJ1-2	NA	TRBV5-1	CASSPGTGGEIYGYTF	TGCGCCAGCAGCCCCGGGACAGGGGGCGAAATTTATGGCTACACCTTC
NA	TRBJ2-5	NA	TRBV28	CAVPEVVEETQYF	TGTGCGGTCCCGGAGGTAGTTGAAGAGACCCAGTACTTC
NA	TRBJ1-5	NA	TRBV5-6	CASSPTGSNQPQHF	TGTGCCAGCAGCCCGACAGGTAGCAATCAGCCCCAGCATTTT
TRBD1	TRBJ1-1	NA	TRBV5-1	CASSDKQGAYTEAFF	TGCGCCAGCAGCGACAAACAGGGGGCCTACACTGAAGCTTTCTTT
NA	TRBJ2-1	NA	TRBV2	CASSEYRGSYNEQFF	TGTGCCAGCAGTGAATACCGGGGATCCTACAATGAGCAGTTCTTC
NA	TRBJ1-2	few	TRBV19	CASSINSLLNYGYTF	TGTGCCAGTAGTATTAACAGCCTGCTTAACTATGGCTACACCTTC
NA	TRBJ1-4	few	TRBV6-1	CASSEGGEGEKLFF	TGTGCCAGCAGTGAGGGGGGGGAGGGTGAAAAACTGTTTTTT
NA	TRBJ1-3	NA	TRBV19	CASSPKTGSGNTIYF	TGTGCCAGTAGTCCGAAGACAGGCTCTGGAAACACCATATATTTT
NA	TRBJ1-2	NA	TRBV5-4	CASSLQYYGYTF	TGTGCCAGCAGCTTGCAGTACTATGGCTACACCTTC
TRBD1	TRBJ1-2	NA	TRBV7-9	CASSLDRGADGYTF	TGTGCCAGCAGCCTGGACAGGGGGGCGGATGGCTACACCTTC
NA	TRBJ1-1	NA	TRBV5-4	CASSLATGPEAFF	TGTGCCAGCAGCTTGGCCACAGGGCCCGAAGCTTTCTTT
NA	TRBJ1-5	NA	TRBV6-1	CASSERVGQYNSNQPQHF	TGTGCCAGCAGTGAAAGAGTCGGACAGTACAATAGCAATCAGCCCCAGCATTTT
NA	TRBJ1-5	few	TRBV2	CASRTGKGDPQHF	TGTGCCAGCAGAACAGGGAAGGGGGACCCCCAGCATTTT
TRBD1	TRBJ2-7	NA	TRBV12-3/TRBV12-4	CASSPGQPYEQYF	TGTGCCAGCAGCCCGGGACAGCCCTACGAGCAGTACTTC
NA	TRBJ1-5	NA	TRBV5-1	CASSLDSRQPQHF	TGCGCCAGCAGTTTGGACAGTAGGCAGCCCCAGCATTTT
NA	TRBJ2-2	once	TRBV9	CASSRYRDTGELFF	TGTGCCAGCAGCAGATACAGGGACACCGGGGAGCTGTTTTTT
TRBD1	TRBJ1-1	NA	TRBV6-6	CASIGPQGRVAEAFF	TGTGCCAGCATCGGTCCACAGGGGCGGGTGGCTGAAGCTTTCTTT
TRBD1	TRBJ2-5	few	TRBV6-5	CASSSTGGGKTQYF	TGTGCCAGCAGCTCGACAGGGGGCGGAAAGACCCAGTACTTC
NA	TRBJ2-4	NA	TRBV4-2	CASSQDRGSESIQYF	TGTGCCAGCAGCCAAGATAGGGGTTCGGAGTCCATTCAGTACTTC
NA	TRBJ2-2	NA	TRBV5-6	CASSPGVQNTGELFF	TGTGCCAGCAGCCCGGGGGTGCAGAACACCGGGGAGCTGTTTTTT
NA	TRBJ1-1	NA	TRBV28	CASSSGQTPRNTEAFF	TGTGCCAGCAGTTCCGGACAGACTCCGAGGAACACTGAAGCTTTCTTT
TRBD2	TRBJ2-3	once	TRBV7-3	CASSPFGGSTDTQYF	TGTGCCAGCAGCCCCTTCGGGGGGAGCACAGATACGCAGTATTTT
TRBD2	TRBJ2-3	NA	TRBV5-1	CASSFLAGDTQYF	TGCGCCAGCAGCTTCCTAGCGGGGGATACGCAGTATTTT
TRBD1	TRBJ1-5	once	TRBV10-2	CASSEHRTGGFGNQPQHF	TGCGCCAGCAGTGAGCATAGGACAGGGGGATTTGGCAATCAGCCCCAGCATTTT
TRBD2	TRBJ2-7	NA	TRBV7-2	CASSLVAGSYEQYF	TGTGCCAGCAGCTTAGTAGCGGGCTCCTACGAGCAGTACTTC
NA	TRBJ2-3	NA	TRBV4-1	CASSQESGSYTQYF	TGCGCCAGCAGCCAAGAATCCGGGAGCTATACGCAGTATTTT
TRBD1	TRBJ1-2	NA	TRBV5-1	CASSLVREQGVGYTF	TGCGCCAGCAGCTTGGTCCGGGAACAGGGGGTCGGCTACACCTTC
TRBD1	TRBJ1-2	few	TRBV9	CASSVTHWGTGDGYTF	TGTGCCAGCAGCGTCACCCATTGGGGGACAGGGGACGGCTACACCTTC
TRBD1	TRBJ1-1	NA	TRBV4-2	CASSPGAGGASTEAFF	TGTGCCAGCAGCCCCGGAGCAGGGGGCGCGAGTACTGAAGCTTTCTTT
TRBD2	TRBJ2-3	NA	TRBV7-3	CASSLGLNTDTQYF	TGTGCCAGCAGCTTGGGACTAAACACAGATACGCAGTATTTT